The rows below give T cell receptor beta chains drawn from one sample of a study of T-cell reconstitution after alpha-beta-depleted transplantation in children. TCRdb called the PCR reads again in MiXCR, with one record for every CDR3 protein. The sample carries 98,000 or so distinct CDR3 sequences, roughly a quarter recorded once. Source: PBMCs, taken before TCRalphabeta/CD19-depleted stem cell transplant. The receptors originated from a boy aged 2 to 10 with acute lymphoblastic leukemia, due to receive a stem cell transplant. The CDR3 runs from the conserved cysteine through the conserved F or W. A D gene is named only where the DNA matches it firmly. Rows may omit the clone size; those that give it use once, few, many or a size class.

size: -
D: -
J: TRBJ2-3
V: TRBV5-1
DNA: TGCGCCAGCAGCATATCCCCCACAAATGAGGGTACGCAGTATTTT
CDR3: CASSISPTNEGTQYF

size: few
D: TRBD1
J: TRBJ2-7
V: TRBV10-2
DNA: TGCGCCAGCAGTGAGCCGATACAGGGGTCCTACGAGCAGTACTTC
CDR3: CASSEPIQGSYEQYF

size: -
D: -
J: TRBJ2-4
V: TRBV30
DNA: TGTGCCTGGATGACGGAAAACATTCAGTACTTC
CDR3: CAWMTENIQYF

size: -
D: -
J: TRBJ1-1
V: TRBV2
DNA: TGTGCCAGCAGTTGGGAACAAGGATTTGAAGCTTTCTTT
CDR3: CASSWEQGFEAFF

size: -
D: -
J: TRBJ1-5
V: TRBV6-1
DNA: TGTGCCACCAAAGGGGGAAACAATCAGCCCCAGCATTTT
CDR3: CATKGGNNQPQHF

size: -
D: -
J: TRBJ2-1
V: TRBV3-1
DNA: TGTGCCAGCAGTCCAAGTCGGGATGAGCAGTTCTTC
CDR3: CASSPSRDEQFF

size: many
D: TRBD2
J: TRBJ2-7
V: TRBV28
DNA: TGTGCCAGCAGTTTCCTAGCGGGAGAATCCTACGAGCAGTACTTC
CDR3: CASSFLAGESYEQYF

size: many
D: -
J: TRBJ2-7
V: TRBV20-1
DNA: TGCAGTGCTGGGGGATCCTACGAGCAGTACTTC
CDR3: CSAGGSYEQYF

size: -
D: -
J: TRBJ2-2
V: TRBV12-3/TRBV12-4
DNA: TGTGCCAGCAGTTTCTTCCGCGGGGAGCTGTTTTTT
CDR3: CASSFFRGELFF

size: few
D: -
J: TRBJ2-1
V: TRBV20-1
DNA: TGCAGTGCTAGAGCGGGTTGGAATGAGCAGTTCTTC
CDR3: CSARAGWNEQFF

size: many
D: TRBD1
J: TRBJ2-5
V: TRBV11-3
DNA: TGTGCCAGCAGCCCCGGACAGGGATCGGAGACCCAGTACTTC
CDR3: CASSPGQGSETQYF

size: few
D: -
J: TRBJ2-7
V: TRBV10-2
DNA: TGCGCCAGCAGGACCCAAAGCGCCACCTACGAGCAGTACTTC
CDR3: CASRTQSATYEQYF

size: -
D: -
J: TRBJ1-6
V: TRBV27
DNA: TGTGCCAGCAGTTTAAGAGTGGGTTCCTATAATTCACCCCTCCACTTT
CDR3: CASSLRVGSYNSPLHF

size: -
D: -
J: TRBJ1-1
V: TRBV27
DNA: TGTGCCAGCAGTTTTTCCGGTCAAGCTGAAGCTTTCTTT
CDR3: CASSFSGQAEAFF

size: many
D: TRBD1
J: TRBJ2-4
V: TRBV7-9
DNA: TGTGCCAGCAGCCCGGGACAGGGGAAAAACATTCAGTACTTC
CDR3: CASSPGQGKNIQYF

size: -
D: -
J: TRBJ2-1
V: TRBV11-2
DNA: TGTGCCAGCAGCCCCCGACTAGGGCGCTCCTACGATGAGCAGTTCTTC
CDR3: CASSPRLGRSYDEQFF

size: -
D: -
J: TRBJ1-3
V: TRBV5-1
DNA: TGCGCCAGCAGCTTGGACGGGACACCGGGAGGAAACACCATATATTTT
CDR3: CASSLDGTPGGNTIYF

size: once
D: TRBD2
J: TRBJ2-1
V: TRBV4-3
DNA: TGCGCCAGCAGCCAGGGACTAGCATTGGACAATGAGCAGTTCTTC
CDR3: CASSQGLALDNEQFF

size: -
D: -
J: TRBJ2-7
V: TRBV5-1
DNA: TGCGCCAGCAGAAAAGCCATAGAGGAAGTCGAGCAGTACTTC
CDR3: CASRKAIEEVEQYF

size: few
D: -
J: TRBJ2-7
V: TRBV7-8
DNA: TGTGCCAGCAGCTTAGGCCTACCGGTCGAGCAGTACTTC
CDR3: CASSLGLPVEQYF

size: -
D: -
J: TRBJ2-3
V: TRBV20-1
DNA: TGCAGTGCTAGACTAGCAGGAGAGGGCGATACGCAGTATTTT
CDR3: CSARLAGEGDTQYF

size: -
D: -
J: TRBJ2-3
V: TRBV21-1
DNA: TGTGCCAGCAGCAAAAGGGGGGAGGTGGATACGCAGTATTTT
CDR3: CASSKRGEVDTQYF

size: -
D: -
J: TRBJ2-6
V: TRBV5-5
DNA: TGTGCCAGCAGCTTATCCGGGACAAGGACTTCTGGGGCCAACGTCCTGACTTTC
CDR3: CASSLSGTRTSGANVLTF

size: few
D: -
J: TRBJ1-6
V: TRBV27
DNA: TGTGCCAGCAGTTTAGGTTACAGGGATAATTCACCCCTCCACTTT
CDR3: CASSLGYRDNSPLHF

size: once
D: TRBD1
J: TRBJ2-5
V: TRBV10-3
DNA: TGTGCCATCAGACTCGGACAGGTGGGACAAGAGACCCAGTACTTC
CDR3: CAIRLGQVGQETQYF

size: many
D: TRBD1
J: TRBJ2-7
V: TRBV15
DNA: TGTGCCACCAACAGACGGACAGGGAAGGACGAGCAGTACTTC
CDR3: CATNRRTGKDEQYF

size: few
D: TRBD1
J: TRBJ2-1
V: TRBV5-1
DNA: TGCGCCAGCAGCTTGGACGGGACAGGGGTCAATGAGCAGTTCTTC
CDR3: CASSLDGTGVNEQFF

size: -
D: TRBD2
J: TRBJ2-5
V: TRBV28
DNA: TGTGCCAGCAGTAGTACGACACTAGCGGGGGAAGAGACCCAGTACTTC
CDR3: CASSSTTLAGEETQYF

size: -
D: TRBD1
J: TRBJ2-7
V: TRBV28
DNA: TGTGCCAGCAGGACTCTCACCGGACAGGGGATCGAGCAGTACTTC
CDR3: CASRTLTGQGIEQYF

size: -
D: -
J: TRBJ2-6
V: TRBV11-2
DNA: TGTGCCAGCAGCTTGCCGGGACATGGGGTTTACGGGGCCAACGTCCTGACTTTC
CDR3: CASSLPGHGVYGANVLTF

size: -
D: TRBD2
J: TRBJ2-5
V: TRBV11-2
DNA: TGTGCCAGCAGCTGGACCTCCGGGACTAGCGGGAGTCTAAGAGAGACCCAGTACTTC
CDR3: CASSWTSGTSGSLRETQYF

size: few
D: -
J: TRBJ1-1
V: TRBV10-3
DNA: TGTGCCATCAGTGTAAAGGTGAACACTGAAGCTTTCTTT
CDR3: CAISVKVNTEAFF

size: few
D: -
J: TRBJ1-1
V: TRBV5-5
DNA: TGTGCCAGCAGCCCCGGGCCCTTTGAAGCGAACACTGAAGCTTTCTTT
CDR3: CASSPGPFEANTEAFF

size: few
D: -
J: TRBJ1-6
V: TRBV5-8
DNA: TGTGCCAGCAGCTTCCATACGAGGTCACCCCTCCACTTT
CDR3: CASSFHTRSPLHF

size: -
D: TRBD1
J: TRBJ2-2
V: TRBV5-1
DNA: TGCGCCAGCAGCTTGGCCGGGACAGGGTTGGCCGGGGAGCTGTTTTTT
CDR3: CASSLAGTGLAGELFF

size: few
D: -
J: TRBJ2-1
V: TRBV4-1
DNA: TGCGCCAGCAGCAAATCCGACCCGGGCAATGAGCAGTTCTTC
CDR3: CASSKSDPGNEQFF

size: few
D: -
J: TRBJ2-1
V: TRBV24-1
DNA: TGTGCCACCAGTGATGGCGGAGGGGCCAGAGGAGAGCAGTTCTTC
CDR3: CATSDGGGARGEQFF

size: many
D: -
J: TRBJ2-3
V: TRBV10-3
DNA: TGTGCCATCAGATTCACAGATACGCAGTATTTT
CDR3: CAIRFTDTQYF

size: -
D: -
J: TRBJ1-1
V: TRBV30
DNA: TGTGCCTGGAGTGTACGAATGAACACTGAAGCTTTCTTT
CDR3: CAWSVRMNTEAFF

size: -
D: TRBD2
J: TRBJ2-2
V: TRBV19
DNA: TGTGCCAGTATGGCCCCTAGCGGGACATCCACCGGGGAGCTGTTTTTT
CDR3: CASMAPSGTSTGELFF

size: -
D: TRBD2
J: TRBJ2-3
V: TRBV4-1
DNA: TGCGCCAGCAGCCAAGGAAGACTAGCCACAGATACGCAGTATTTT
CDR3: CASSQGRLATDTQYF

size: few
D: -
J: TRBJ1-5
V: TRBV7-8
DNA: TGTGCCAGCAGCTTAGCGGTGGGGTCCCAGCCCCAGCATTTT
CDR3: CASSLAVGSQPQHF

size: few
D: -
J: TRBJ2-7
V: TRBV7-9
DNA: TGTGCCAGCAGCTTCGGGGCCGAGCAGTACTTC
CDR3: CASSFGAEQYF

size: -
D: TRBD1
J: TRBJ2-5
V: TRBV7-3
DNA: TGTGCCAGCAGCCAGACAGGGAATGTTGAGACCCAGTACTTC
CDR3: CASSQTGNVETQYF

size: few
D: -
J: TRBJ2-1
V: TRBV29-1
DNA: TGCAGCGTTGGAGGGTCGAGGACTCGGGACGGCAATGAGCAGTTCTTC
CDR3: CSVGGSRTRDGNEQFF

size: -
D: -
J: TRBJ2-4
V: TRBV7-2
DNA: TGTGCCAGCAGCCCAGAGGGGACACCTAGTCCCAAAAACATTCAGTACTTC
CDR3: CASSPEGTPSPKNIQYF

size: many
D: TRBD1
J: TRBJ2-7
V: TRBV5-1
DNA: TGCGCCAGCAGCCTTGACTCGCGAAGCCCGGGACAGGGCTACTACGAGCAGTACTTC
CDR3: CASSLDSRSPGQGYYEQYF

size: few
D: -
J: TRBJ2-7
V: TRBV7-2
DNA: TGTGCCAGCAGCTTAGGGAAGGGGGCCTACGAGCAGTACTTC
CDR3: CASSLGKGAYEQYF

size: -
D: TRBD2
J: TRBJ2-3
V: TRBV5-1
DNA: TGCGCCAGCAGCGCAAGGACTAGCGGATTCACAGATACGCAGTATTTT
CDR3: CASSARTSGFTDTQYF

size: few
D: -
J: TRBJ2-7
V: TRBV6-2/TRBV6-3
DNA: TGTGCCAGCAGCGACTACTGGACCGACCTAAGCTCCTACGAGCAGTACTTC
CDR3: CASSDYWTDLSSYEQYF

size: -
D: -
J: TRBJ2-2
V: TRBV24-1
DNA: TGTGCCACCAGTTCCCTTAGCGGAGGGGCAGGAGCGGGGGAGCTGTTTTTT
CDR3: CATSSLSGGAGAGELFF

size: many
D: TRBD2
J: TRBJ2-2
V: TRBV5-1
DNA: TGCGCCAGCAGCTTTACTAGCGGAGGGGAGACCGGGGAGCTGTTTTTT
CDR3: CASSFTSGGETGELFF